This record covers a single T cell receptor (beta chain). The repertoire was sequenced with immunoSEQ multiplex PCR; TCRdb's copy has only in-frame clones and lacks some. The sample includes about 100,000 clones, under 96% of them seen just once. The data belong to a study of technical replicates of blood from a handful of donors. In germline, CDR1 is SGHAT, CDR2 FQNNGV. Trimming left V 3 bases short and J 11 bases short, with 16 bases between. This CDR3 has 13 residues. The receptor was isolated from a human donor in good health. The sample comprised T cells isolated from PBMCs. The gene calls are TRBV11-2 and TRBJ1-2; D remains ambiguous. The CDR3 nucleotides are TGTGCCAGCAGCTTCGGTCCACCAAGTGAATACACCTTC. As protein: CASSFGPPSEYTF.